This T cell receptor beta chain was documented in a study of spatial heterogeneity in lung cancer. Study-level findings and limits: In tumors, expanded intratumoral alpha and beta TCR counts tracked mutation counts.

As to this clonotype: Its antigen is not identified.

Germline CDR1 MNHEY, CDR2 SMNVEV (reference sequence). The CDR3 length is 14 residues. V lost 7 bases to trimming and J lost 4 bases; unmatched junction nucleotides: 4. Time point reported: sample taken at primary tumor resection. Using its own MiXCR run on the 5' RACE reads, TCRdb lists one record per CDR3 protein. The sample holds 4,000 or so distinct CDR3 sequences, about 32% seen once. The material sequenced was lung tumor tissue, taken at surgery. The chain combines TRBV27 with TRBJ2-1, with 10 bases matching TRBD2. The sequence was obtained from a male donor with early-stage non-small cell lung cancer. In nucleotides, the CDR3 is TGTGCCAGCAACCCTAGCGGGGGATACAATGAGCAGTTCTTC. It encodes CASNPSGGYNEQFF.